This TCR beta chain was obtained from a study of neurological immune-mediated disorders. Study-wide results and caveats: None of the CDR3 amino acid sequences of expanded clones recurred across subjects, suggesting private repertoires in all groups. Patients with HTLV-1-associated myelopathy showed the most TCR clonal expansion. Those with multiple sclerosis showed the least, falling below healthy controls.

This clonotype was observed a handful of times. What it recognizes is unknown. Trimming removed 6 bases at V and 5 bases at J, with 10 bases between. The germline CDR1 and CDR2 sequences are DFQATT and SNEGSKA (reference sequence). This CDR3 is 11 amino acids long. Synthesis of cDNA used 5'RACE (with 10-nucleotide random UMIs). TCRdb re-analysed the 5' RACE reads in MiXCR, keeping a single row per CDR3 protein. The sample shows 66,000 or so distinct CDR3 sequences, 3.5% to 5% of them seen only once. Unsorted libraries were generated from 2 million PBMCs held at -80 degrees C. V and J are TRBV20-1 and TRBJ1-2, with unresolved D. This TCR was recovered from a man aged 25 to 45 with multiple sclerosis. Sequencing used PBMCs. DNA for the CDR3: TGCAGTGCAAAAACGAGTTATGGCTACACCTTC. The encoded protein is CSAKTSYGYTF.